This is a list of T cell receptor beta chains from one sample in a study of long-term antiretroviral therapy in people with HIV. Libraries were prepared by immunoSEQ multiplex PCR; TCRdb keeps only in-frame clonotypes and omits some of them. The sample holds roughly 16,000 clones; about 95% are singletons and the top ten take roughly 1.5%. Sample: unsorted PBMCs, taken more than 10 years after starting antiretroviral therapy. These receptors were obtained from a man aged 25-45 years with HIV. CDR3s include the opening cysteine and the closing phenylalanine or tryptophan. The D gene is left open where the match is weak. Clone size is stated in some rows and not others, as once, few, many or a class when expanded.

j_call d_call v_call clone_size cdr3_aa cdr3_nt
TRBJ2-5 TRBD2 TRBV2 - CASSSTSGSETQYF TGTGCCAGCAGTTCGACTAGCGGGTCGGAGACCCAGTACTTC
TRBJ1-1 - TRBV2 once CASSESVGESEAFF TGTGCCAGCAGTGAAAGCGTTGGTGAGAGTGAAGCTTTCTTT
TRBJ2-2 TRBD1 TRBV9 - CASSVKRDRANTGELFF TGTGCCAGCAGCGTAAAGCGAGACAGGGCGAACACCGGGGAGCTGTTTTTT
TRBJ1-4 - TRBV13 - CASSLNAGLNNEKLFF TGTGCCAGCAGCCTAAATGCAGGGTTAAATAATGAAAAACTGTTTTTT
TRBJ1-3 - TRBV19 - CASESISGNTIYF TGTGCCAGTGAGTCCATCTCTGGAAACACCATATATTTT
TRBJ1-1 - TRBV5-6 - CASGSEGNTEAFF TGTGCCAGCGGTTCAGAGGGAAACACTGAAGCTTTCTTT
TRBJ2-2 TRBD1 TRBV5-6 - CASSLGQGAFRELFF TGTGCCAGCAGCCTCGGACAGGGGGCTTTCCGGGAGCTGTTTTTT
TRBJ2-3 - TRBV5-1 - CASSSEGTDTQYF TGCGCCAGCAGCTCTGAGGGTACAGATACGCAGTATTTT
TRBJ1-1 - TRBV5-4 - CASSLSDEAFF TGTGCCAGCAGCTTGTCCGACGAAGCTTTCTTT
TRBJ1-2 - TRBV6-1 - CASSESVGRYGYTF TGTGCCAGCAGTGAATCGGTAGGACGCTATGGCTACACCTTC
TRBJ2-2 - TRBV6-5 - CASSYGLGASVGELFF TGTGCCAGCAGTTACGGGTTAGGGGCAAGTGTTGGGGAGCTGTTTTTT
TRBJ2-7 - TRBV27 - CASSLWSGTTYEQYF TGTGCCAGCAGTTTATGGTCCGGGACAACCTACGAGCAGTACTTC
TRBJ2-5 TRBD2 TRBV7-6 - CASSLGLAGQQETQYF TGTGCCAGCAGCTTAGGTCTAGCGGGGCAGCAAGAGACCCAGTACTTC
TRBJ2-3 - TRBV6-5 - CASSYSDRGGDTQYF TGTGCCAGCAGTTACTCGGACCGGGGCGGTGATACGCAGTATTTT
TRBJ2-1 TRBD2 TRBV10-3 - CAISWTSFENEQFF TGTGCCATCAGTTGGACTAGCTTTGAGAATGAGCAGTTCTTC
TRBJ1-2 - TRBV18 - CASSPGVSYGYTF TGTGCCAGCTCACCAGGAGTTTCCTATGGCTACACCTTC
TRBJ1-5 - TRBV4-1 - CASSQTPGTPGNQPQHF TGCGCCAGCAGCCAAACACCGGGGACTCCGGGCAATCAGCCCCAGCATTTT
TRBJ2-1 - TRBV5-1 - CASSLLLRLNSYNEQFF TGCGCCAGCAGCTTGTTGTTGAGACTTAACTCCTACAATGAGCAGTTCTTC
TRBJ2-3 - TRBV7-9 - CASSLKSSGTSTDTQYF TGTGCCAGCAGCTTAAAGTCAAGCGGAACTAGCACAGATACGCAGTATTTT
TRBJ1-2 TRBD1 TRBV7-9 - CASSSGTVYGYTF TGTGCCAGCAGCTCTGGGACAGTCTATGGCTACACCTTC
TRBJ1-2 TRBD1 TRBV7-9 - CASSPRDRVLSGYTF TGTGCCAGCAGCCCCAGGGACAGGGTGTTGAGTGGCTACACCTTC
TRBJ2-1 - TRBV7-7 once CASSFTAGTGNEQFF TGTGCTAGCAGCTTTACGGCCGGGACCGGCAATGAGCAGTTCTTC
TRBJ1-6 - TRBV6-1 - CASSGNSVRHSPLHF TGTGCCAGCAGTGGAAACAGCGTCCGGCATTCACCCCTCCACTTT
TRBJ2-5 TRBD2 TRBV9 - CASSARGLAGDMETQYF TGTGCCAGCAGTGCGAGGGGGCTAGCGGGGGATATGGAGACCCAGTACTTC
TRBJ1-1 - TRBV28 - CASIPTKNTEAFF TGTGCCAGCATTCCCACCAAGAACACTGAAGCTTTCTTT
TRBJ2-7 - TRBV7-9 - CASSPSGQIYEQYF TGTGCCAGCAGCCCGTCGGGACAAATCTACGAGCAGTACTTC
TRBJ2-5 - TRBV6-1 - CASSEALGILETQYF TGTGCCAGCAGTGAAGCCCTGGGAATATTAGAGACCCAGTACTTC
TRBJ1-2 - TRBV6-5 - CASIQTYRERLGYTF TGTGCCAGCATCCAAACGTACAGGGAAAGGCTCGGCTACACCTTC
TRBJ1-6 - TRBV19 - CASNRDGSSYNSPLHF TGTGCCAGTAATCGGGACGGAAGCTCCTATAATTCACCCCTCCACTTT
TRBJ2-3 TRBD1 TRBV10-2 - CATKTGAGADTQYF TGCGCCACCAAGACAGGGGCCGGGGCAGATACGCAGTATTTT
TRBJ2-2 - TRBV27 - CASSKLSQRTGELFF TGTGCCAGCAGTAAGCTCAGCCAGAGGACCGGGGAGCTGTTTTTT
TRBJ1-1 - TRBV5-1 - CASSFTGRFSNTEAFF TGCGCCAGCAGCTTCACAGGGAGGTTTTCGAACACTGAAGCTTTCTTT
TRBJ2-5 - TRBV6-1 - CASSEEVRRTGQETQYF TGTGCCAGCAGTGAAGAAGTAAGGAGAACAGGGCAAGAGACCCAGTACTTC
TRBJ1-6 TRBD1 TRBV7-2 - CASSYRGTYNSPLHF TGTGCCAGCAGCTACAGGGGGACTTATAATTCACCCCTCCACTTT
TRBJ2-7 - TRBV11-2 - CASSLGADPRMEQYF TGTGCCAGCAGCTTGGGCGCTGATCCTCGGATGGAGCAGTACTTC
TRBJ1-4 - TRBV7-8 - CASSNARTSEKLFF TGTGCCAGCAGTAACGCGAGGACGAGTGAAAAACTGTTTTTT
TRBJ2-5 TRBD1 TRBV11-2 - CASSLDPGTGKETQYF TGTGCCAGCAGCTTAGACCCGGGGACAGGGAAAGAGACCCAGTACTTC
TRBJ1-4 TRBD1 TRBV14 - CASSQQGGLNEKLFF TGTGCCAGCAGCCAACAGGGGGGTCTTAATGAAAAACTGTTTTTT
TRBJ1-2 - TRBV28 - CASSFGPLLGYTF TGTGCCAGCAGCTTTGGGCCCCTTTTGGGCTACACCTTC
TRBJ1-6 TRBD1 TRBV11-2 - CASSLGQGGSPLHF TGTGCCAGCAGCCTAGGACAGGGAGGATCACCCCTCCACTTT
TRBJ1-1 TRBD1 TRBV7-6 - CASSLSSRSRDRLNTEAFF TGTGCCAGCAGCTTAAGTTCAAGAAGTCGGGACAGATTGAACACTGAAGCTTTCTTT
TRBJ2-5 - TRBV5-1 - CASSLGGRVEETQYF TGCGCCAGCAGCTTGGGTGGCAGGGTGGAAGAGACCCAGTACTTC
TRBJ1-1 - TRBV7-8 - CASKRTENTEAFF TGTGCCAGCAAAAGGACAGAGAACACTGAAGCTTTCTTT
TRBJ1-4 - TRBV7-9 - CASSRPGGSEKLFF TGTGCCAGCAGCCGTCCAGGAGGAAGTGAAAAACTGTTTTTT
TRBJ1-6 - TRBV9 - CASSMRASRDSPLHF TGTGCCAGCAGCATGCGGGCCAGCCGGGATTCACCCCTCCACTTT
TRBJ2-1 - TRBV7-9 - CASTGGSLAGIGEQFF TGTGCCAGCACAGGGGGGTCGTTAGCGGGGATAGGCGAGCAGTTCTTC
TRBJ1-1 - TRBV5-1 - CASSLMAGLEAFF TGCGCCAGCAGCTTGATGGCAGGGCTTGAAGCTTTCTTT
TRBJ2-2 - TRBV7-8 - CASSLGYKGGLTGELFF TGTGCCAGCAGCCTTGGCTACAAGGGGGGACTGACCGGGGAGCTGTTTTTT
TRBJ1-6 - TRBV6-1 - CASSIPPSLHF TGTGCCAGCAGTATCCCTCCAAGCCTCCACTTT
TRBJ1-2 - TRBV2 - CASSVLLLRGYTF TGTGCCAGCAGTGTGCTGCTGTTGAGAGGCTACACCTTC
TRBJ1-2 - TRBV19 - CASSMGGTYGYTF TGTGCCAGTAGTATGGGGGGGACCTATGGCTACACCTTC
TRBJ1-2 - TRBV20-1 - CSARDQVGYTF TGCAGTGCTAGAGATCAGGTTGGCTACACCTTC